A selection of T cell receptor beta chains follows, all from one sample in a study of Graves' ophthalmopathy and Graves' hyperthyroidism. One entry per CDR3 protein results from TCRdb running MiXCR on the multiplex PCR reads. The data show about 740,000 distinct CDR3 sequences, 40% seen once. Sequencing used peripheral blood. The receptors here all came from an adult man with Graves' ophthalmopathy. Each CDR3 is given without its conserved first and last residue.

>TRBV4-1|TRBJ2-5
ASSQERTSGRTLQETQY
>TRBV7-9|TRBJ1-2
ASSYPPDDYGYT
>TRBV20-1|TRBJ2-7
SAEHYNEQY
>TRBV20-1|TRBJ2-7
SADKTGLYEQY
>TRBV20-1|TRBJ1-1
SARAGGDFPEAF
>TRBV2|TRBJ2-7
ASSGTATYERY
>TRBV9|TRBJ1-2
ASSLEDSYYGYT
>TRBV10-3|TRBJ1-2
ASRLLQGSYGYT
>TRBV12-3/TRBV12-4|TRBJ2-5
ASSRQDRAQETQY
>TRBV10-3|TRBJ2-2
AISESAGTGELF
>TRBV7-9|TRBJ1-4
ASSSIREPNEKLF
>TRBV7-1|TRBJ2-2
ASRSRKQGEGTGELF
>TRBV14|TRBJ2-7
ASSQDRQPSSYEQY
>TRBV6-5|TRBJ1-6
ASSGELTNSPLH
>TRBV25-1|TRBJ2-2
ASRGSGYATGELF
>TRBV20-1|TRBJ2-5
SARVFRTNQETQY
>TRBV12-3/TRBV12-4|TRBJ1-3
ASSPRVGSSGNTIY
>TRBV28|TRBJ2-7
ASSLYPDSGEQY
>TRBV10-1|TRBJ1-1
ASSESGRGTEAF
>TRBV7-2|TRBJ1-6
ASSLFGIFYSPLH
>TRBV7-2|TRBJ2-2
ASSSRTSGGGGELF
>TRBV25-1|TRBJ1-3
AAFNSGNTIY
>TRBV20-1|TRBJ2-7
SASRDYEQY
>TRBV19|TRBJ2-3
ASSQLATDTQY
>TRBV29-1|TRBJ1-2
SDLTGLSVYGYT
>TRBV20-1|TRBJ1-6
SARDGDTLQSPLH
>TRBV7-9|TRBJ1-2
ASSLGPQRGYT